This entry lists 18 T cell receptor beta chains sequenced from one sample in a study of blood T cell repertoires in COVID-19. TCRdb's copy holds only in-frame clones and misses some; the assay was immunoSEQ multiplex PCR. Among about 300,000 clones listed, around 88% were seen once. Specimen: peripheral blood. All receptors come from a woman aged 25 to 39 with COVID-19, enrolled during active disease.

This chain uses TRBV20-1 with TRBJ1-3; D unresolved. The CDR3 has 11 residues. Germline-derived CDR1 and CDR2 are DFQATT and SNEGSKA (reference sequence). Trimming left V 0 bases short and J 9 bases short, with 6 bases between. CDR3 protein: CSARDGVTIYF. The CDR3 DNA sequence: TGCAGTGCTAGAGACGGAGTCACCATATATTTT.

The CDR3 DNA follows: TGTGCCAGCCAGGGGATGCGCACCGGGGAGCTGTTTTTT. It translates to CASQGMRTGELFF. The V gene is TRBV2, the J gene TRBJ2-2, with a tentative D call TRBD1 (6 bases). Germline-derived CDR1 and CDR2 are SNHLY and FYNNEI. The CDR3 is 13 residues long. Trimming removed 8 bases from V and 4 bases from J, with 11 bases in between.

As DNA, the CDR3 is TGTGCCAGCAGCTACAAAGGTTTTCTGGCCGGGACAAAAGAGACCCAGTACTTC. Protein sequence: CASSYKGFLAGTKETQYF. This chain joins TRBV11-2 and TRBJ2-5; weak D call: TRBD1 (6 bases). The V gene lost 4 bases and the J gene lost 3 bases, with 24 bases spanning the gap. The CDR3 is 18 residues long. Germline CDR1 reads SGHAT; CDR2 reads FQNNGV.

V gene TRBV6-4 combines with J gene TRBJ1-6; D perhaps matches TRBD1 (5 bases). The germline gives CDR1 MRHNA, CDR2 SNTAGT. V shed 0 bases and J shed 10 bases, with 13 bases lying between them. The CDR3 runs 15 residues. CDR3 loop: CASSDSGLPGSPLHF. DNA of the CDR3: TGTGCCAGCAGTGACTCGGGGTTACCAGGGTCACCCCTCCACTTT.

The chain employs TRBV19 and TRBJ2-3, with D possibly TRBD2 on 6 matching bases. Trimming took 3 bases from V and 4 from J, leaving 11 bases between them. From germline, CDR1 is LNHDA and CDR2 SQIVND (reference sequence). The CDR3 has 14 amino acids. CDR3 DNA sequence: TGTGCCAGTAGTATCGGGGGTGTTTCAGATACGCAGTATTTT. The encoded protein is CASSIGGVSDTQYF.

As DNA, the CDR3 is TGTGCCAGCTCCCCCGGACAGGGACCCTATGGCTACACCTTC. Its translation: CASSPGQGPYGYTF. This rearrangement joins TRBV9 to TRBJ1-2; 8 bases are shared with TRBD1. Germline lookup yields CDR1 SGDLS and CDR2 YYNGEE. Trimming took 7 bases from V and 4 from J; bases not matched to a gene: 9. This CDR3 region has 14 residues.

The chain employs TRBV7-2 and TRBJ2-1, with D hard to call. The CDR3 loop spans 12 amino acids. Germline CDR1 SGHTA, CDR2 FQGNSA. Trimming pared 3 bases from V and 4 bases from J, leaving 4 bases between. CDR3 coding DNA: TGTGCCAGCAGCTTTCTATACAATGAGCAGTTCTTC. Protein sequence: CASSFLYNEQFF.

The gene calls are TRBV28 and TRBJ2-2; D is possibly TRBD2 (5 bases). Germline V gives CDR1 MDHEN, CDR2 SYDVKM. Between the trimmed V and J ends, which lost 6 bases and 2 bases, there was a span of 13 bases. The CDR3 runs to 15 residues. The CDR3 loop is CASSPDRENTGELFF. The DNA for the CDR3 is TGTGCCAGCAGCCCCGACCGGGAAAACACCGGGGAGCTGTTTTTT.

CDR3 in DNA: TGTGCCAGCAGTGAAGATGTGACAAAGTATAACTATGGCTACACCTTC. This encodes CASSEDVTKYNYGYTF. This chain links TRBV6-1 with TRBJ1-2; D gene unclear. Germline V gene sequence: CDR1 MNHNS, CDR2 SASEGT. Trimming shortened V by 1 base and J by 1 base, and 13 bases separated the two germline ends. The CDR3 runs to 16 residues.

In DNA form, the CDR3 reads TGTGCCACCAGTGAGCAGGGGTCCGGGGCCAACGTCCTGACTTTC. Protein sequence: CATSEQGSGANVLTF. The chain uses TRBV24-1 and TRBJ2-6; TRBD1 might be the D (6 bases). The CDR3 is made up of 15 amino acids. The ends were cut back, 4 bases at V and 4 bases at J, with 10 bases in the middle. The V gene's germline CDR1 is KGHDR and CDR2 SFDVKD.

The genes are TRBV9 and TRBJ2-7; 9 bases map to TRBD1. This CDR3 contains 16 residues. Trimming removed 2 bases from V and 6 bases from J; junction bases left unmatched: 12. Looked up from germline, CDR1 is SGDLS and CDR2 is YYNGEE. CDR3 nucleotides: TGTGCCAGCAGCGTCGAGACAGGGGGAAAGTTTGGCGAGCAGTACTTC. This codes for CASSVETGGKFGEQYF.

The chain has TRBV3-1 (or the pseudogene TRBV3-2) and TRBJ1-3, with no clear D. CDR3 length: 15 amino acids. The V and J ends lost 1 base and 4 bases respectively, with 11 bases between them. Germline V CDR1 and CDR2: LGHDT, YNNKEL (reference sequence). CDR3 in amino acids: CASSQGPAGGNTIYF. Here the CDR3 DNA reads TGTGCCAGCAGCCAAGGCCCCGCGGGCGGAAACACCATATATTTT.

This clone was seen a single time. The chain employs TRBV5-1 and TRBJ1-6; tentatively, D is TRBD1 (5 bases). Germline lookup yields CDR1 SGHRS and CDR2 YFSETQ. Trimming cost V 4 bases and J 9 bases, with 14 bases left between them. CDR3 size: 14 residues. The CDR3 sequence: CASSHSGVRSPLHF. For the CDR3, the DNA is TGCGCCAGCAGCCACTCGGGGGTTCGTTCACCCCTCCACTTT. The full variable domain, rest sourced from reference TRBV5-1 and TRBJ1-6, is KAGVTQTPRYLIKTRGQQVTLSCSPISGHRSVSWYQQTPGQGLQFLFEYFSETQRNKGNFPGRFSGRQFSNSRSEMNVSTLELGDSALYLCASSHSGVRSPLHFGNGTRLTVT.

This clone was seen only a few times. The CDR3 sequence is CASSPAPGGVEPQHF. The CDR3, as DNA: TGTGCCAGCAGTCCTGCCCCGGGGGGCGTTGAGCCCCAGCATTTT. The gene calls are TRBV27 and TRBJ1-5; D may be TRBD1 (6 bases). The germline V gene has CDR1 MNHEY and CDR2 SMNVEV (reference sequence). The CDR3 spans 15 residues. The V end lost 5 bases, the J end lost 8 bases, and 19 bases lay between the germline ends.

The V call is TRBV7-2, the J call TRBJ2-3; D is possibly TRBD2 (6 bases). The V gene's germline CDR1 is SGHTA and CDR2 FQGNSA. The CDR3 totals 15 residues. The V end lost 7 bases, the J end lost 4 bases, and 18 bases lay between the germline ends. In DNA form, the CDR3 reads TGTGCCAGCACCCCAAACGGGAGACTCCCAGATACGCAGTATTTT. Protein sequence: CASTPNGRLPDTQYF.

The chain combines TRBV14 with TRBJ1-2, with D hard to call. The length of the CDR3 is 16 residues. Germline CDR1 reads SGHDN; CDR2 reads FVKESK. V was clipped by 1 base and J by 2 bases, with 14 bases between them. The CDR3 protein is CASSQAPMGGNYGYTF. CDR3 bases: TGTGCCAGCAGCCAAGCCCCCATGGGAGGGAACTATGGCTACACCTTC.

This clone was counted only a few times. The same CDR3 also results from other DNA sequences found in this sample. This chain joins TRBV18 and TRBJ1-2, with unresolved D. The CDR3 runs 13 residues. Germline V gives CDR1 KGHSH, CDR2 LQKENI. Trimming removed 3 bases at V and 2 bases at J, with 7 bases between. CDR3 sequence: CASSPVRNYGYTF. DNA for the CDR3: TGTGCCAGCTCACCGGTCAGAAACTATGGCTACACCTTC.

A note on this clone: The sample has other DNA sequences that encode this CDR3 too. The CDR3 coding sequence is TGTGCCAGTAGTATGACAGGCAATCAGCCCCAGCATTTT. Translating it yields CASSMTGNQPQHF. V and J are TRBV19 and TRBJ1-5, with a weak D call TRBD1 (5 bases). The CDR3 extends over 13 amino acids. V was shortened by 3 bases and J by 2 bases, with 5 bases between the two germline ends. Per the germline V gene, CDR1 is LNHDA and CDR2 is SQIVND (reference sequence).